Listed below are T cell receptor beta chains from one sample, sequenced in a study of blood T cell repertoires in COVID-19. Profiling relied on immunoSEQ multiplex PCR, and the TCRdb table lists in-frame clones only, not all of them. The sample consists of some 26,000 clones, approximately 88% of them appearing once. The sequenced material came from peripheral blood. Every receptor here comes from a woman between 45 and 65 years old with active COVID-19. Both conserved end residues are trimmed from each CDR3. Each record gives: V gene, J gene, CDR3 protein.

v_call: TRBV2; j_call: TRBJ2-7; cdr3_aa: ASSYSTYEQY
v_call: TRBV10-1; j_call: TRBJ2-3; cdr3_aa: ASSEDQGADTQY
v_call: TRBV27; j_call: TRBJ2-7; cdr3_aa: ASSLWGLAGEQY
v_call: TRBV7-3; j_call: TRBJ1-1; cdr3_aa: ASSLEQGTEAF
v_call: TRBV28; j_call: TRBJ2-7; cdr3_aa: ASSFMSSEQY
v_call: TRBV19; j_call: TRBJ2-7; cdr3_aa: ASSIANSETYEQY
v_call: TRBV5-5; j_call: TRBJ2-1; cdr3_aa: ASSLDRDSVWEQF
v_call: TRBV5-5; j_call: TRBJ2-2; cdr3_aa: ASSYWAGEGTGELF
v_call: TRBV5-1; j_call: TRBJ1-4; cdr3_aa: ASRHGQGRNEKLF
v_call: TRBV11-2; j_call: TRBJ2-1; cdr3_aa: ASSLVPPGLAGVNNEQF
v_call: TRBV2; j_call: TRBJ1-5; cdr3_aa: ASRRTVNGNQPQH
v_call: TRBV11-3; j_call: TRBJ1-2; cdr3_aa: AGTGEPPNYGYT
v_call: TRBV6-5; j_call: TRBJ1-2; cdr3_aa: ASSGQGGFGYT
v_call: TRBV29-1; j_call: TRBJ2-5; cdr3_aa: SGAGTRQETQY
v_call: TRBV9; j_call: TRBJ1-3; cdr3_aa: ASSPNPPGGPGNTIY
v_call: TRBV19; j_call: TRBJ2-1; cdr3_aa: ASSGGGDYNEQF
v_call: TRBV19; j_call: TRBJ2-1; cdr3_aa: ASSIGLAFDEQF
v_call: TRBV28; j_call: TRBJ1-5; cdr3_aa: ASSSQGGEYDQPQH
v_call: TRBV5-4; j_call: TRBJ2-3; cdr3_aa: ASSFEIVTDTQY
v_call: TRBV18; j_call: TRBJ1-1; cdr3_aa: ASSQSPVMNTEAF
v_call: TRBV7-8; j_call: TRBJ1-6; cdr3_aa: ASSDENSPLH
v_call: TRBV28; j_call: TRBJ1-2; cdr3_aa: ASATPQFYGYT
v_call: TRBV20-1; j_call: TRBJ1-1; cdr3_aa: SARDPQEAF
v_call: TRBV29-1; j_call: TRBJ2-7; cdr3_aa: SVRREYEQY
v_call: TRBV5-1; j_call: TRBJ1-4; cdr3_aa: ASSLIGGNEKLF
v_call: TRBV27; j_call: TRBJ1-1; cdr3_aa: ASRGTLNTEAF
v_call: TRBV4-1; j_call: TRBJ2-7; cdr3_aa: ASSPGLAGAWNEQY
v_call: TRBV27; j_call: TRBJ2-5; cdr3_aa: ASSSSRHPQETQY
v_call: TRBV18; j_call: TRBJ2-7; cdr3_aa: ASSPYTGGYEQY
v_call: TRBV4-2; j_call: TRBJ1-4; cdr3_aa: ASSQDRPGREDEKLF
v_call: TRBV6-5; j_call: TRBJ1-2; cdr3_aa: ASGTGGWSYGYT
v_call: TRBV27; j_call: TRBJ2-5; cdr3_aa: ASSSGGRWETQY
v_call: TRBV28; j_call: TRBJ1-1; cdr3_aa: ASSPGQGAPSGTEAF
v_call: TRBV4-2; j_call: TRBJ2-1; cdr3_aa: ASSQVALSTSGSGAYNEQF
v_call: TRBV6-1; j_call: TRBJ2-2; cdr3_aa: ASSEGLGGRSPGELF
v_call: TRBV19; j_call: TRBJ1-6; cdr3_aa: ASRDLSGQNSPLH
v_call: TRBV6-5; j_call: TRBJ1-4; cdr3_aa: ASQKGREEEKLF
v_call: TRBV28; j_call: TRBJ2-1; cdr3_aa: ASKIAGGAYNEQF
v_call: TRBV6-5; j_call: TRBJ2-1; cdr3_aa: ASSRTSGGYNEQF
v_call: TRBV10-2; j_call: TRBJ2-1; cdr3_aa: ASQGTSGGNEQF
v_call: TRBV19; j_call: TRBJ2-2; cdr3_aa: ASNRRDTGELF
v_call: TRBV5-1; j_call: TRBJ2-1; cdr3_aa: ASSLILSSYNEQF